Detailed here is one T cell receptor (beta chain). These data belong to a study of T-cell memory formation after mild COVID-19. V lost 0 bases and J lost 1; bases outside the gene matches: 6. CDR1 is SQVTM, CDR2 ANQGSEA, per germline. The CDR3 is 16 amino acids. TCRdb processed the 5' RACE reads anew with MiXCR; each CDR3 protein has one entry. The data contain about 350,000 distinct CDR3 sequences, 12% to 15% of them seen just once; the ten biggest clones take up about 20%. The clonotype originates from a man younger than 30 who had mild COVID-19 (a few samples of this study predate the infection). Cell type and time point are not known. The material sequenced was PBMCs or a T cell subset sorted from them (not recorded which). The chain has TRBV29-1 and TRBJ2-5; 9 bases map to TRBD2. CDR3 in DNA: TGCAGCGTTGAAGATTTCGCGGGGGGGCGCCAAGAGACCCAGTACTTC. Translation: CSVEDFAGGRQETQYF.